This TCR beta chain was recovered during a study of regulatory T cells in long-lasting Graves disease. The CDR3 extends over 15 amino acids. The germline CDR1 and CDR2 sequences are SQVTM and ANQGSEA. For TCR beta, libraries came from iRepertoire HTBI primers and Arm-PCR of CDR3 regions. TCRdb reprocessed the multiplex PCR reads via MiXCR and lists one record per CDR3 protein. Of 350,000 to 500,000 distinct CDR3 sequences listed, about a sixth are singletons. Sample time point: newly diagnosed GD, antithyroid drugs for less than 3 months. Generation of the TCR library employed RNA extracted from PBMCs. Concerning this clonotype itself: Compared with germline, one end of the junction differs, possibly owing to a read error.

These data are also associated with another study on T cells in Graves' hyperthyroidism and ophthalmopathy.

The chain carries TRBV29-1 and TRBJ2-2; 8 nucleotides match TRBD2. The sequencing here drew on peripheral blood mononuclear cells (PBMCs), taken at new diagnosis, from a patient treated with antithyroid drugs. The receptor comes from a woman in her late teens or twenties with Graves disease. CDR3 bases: TGCGGCGTGCGTTTAGCGGGACCGAACACCGGGGAGCTGTTTTTT. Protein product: CGVRLAGPNTGELFF.